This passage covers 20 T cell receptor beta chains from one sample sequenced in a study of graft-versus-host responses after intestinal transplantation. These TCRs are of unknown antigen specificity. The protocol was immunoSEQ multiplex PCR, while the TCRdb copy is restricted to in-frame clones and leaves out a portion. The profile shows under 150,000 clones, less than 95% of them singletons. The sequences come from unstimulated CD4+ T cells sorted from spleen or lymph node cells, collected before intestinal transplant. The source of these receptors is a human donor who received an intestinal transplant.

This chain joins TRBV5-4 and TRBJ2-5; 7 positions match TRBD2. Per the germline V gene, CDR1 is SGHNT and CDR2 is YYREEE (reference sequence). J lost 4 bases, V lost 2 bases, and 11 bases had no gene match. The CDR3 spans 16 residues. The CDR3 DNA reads TGTGCCAGCAGCTTCTCCGGACTAGGTTCAGGAGAGACCCAGTACTTC. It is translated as CASSFSGLGSGETQYF.

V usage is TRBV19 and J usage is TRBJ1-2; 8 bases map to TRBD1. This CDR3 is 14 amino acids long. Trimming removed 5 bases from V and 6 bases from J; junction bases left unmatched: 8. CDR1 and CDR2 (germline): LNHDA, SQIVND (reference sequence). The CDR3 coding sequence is TGTGCCAGTAGTCCTCATCAGGGGGCCAATGGCTACACCTTC. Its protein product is CASSPHQGANGYTF.

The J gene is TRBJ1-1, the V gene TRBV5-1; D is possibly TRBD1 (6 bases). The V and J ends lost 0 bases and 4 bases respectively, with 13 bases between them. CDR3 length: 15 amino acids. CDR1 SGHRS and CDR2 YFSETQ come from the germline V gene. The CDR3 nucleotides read TGCGCCAGCAGCTTGGTTGGGGGCTCGAGCACTGAAGCTTTCTTT. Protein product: CASSLVGGSSTEAFF.

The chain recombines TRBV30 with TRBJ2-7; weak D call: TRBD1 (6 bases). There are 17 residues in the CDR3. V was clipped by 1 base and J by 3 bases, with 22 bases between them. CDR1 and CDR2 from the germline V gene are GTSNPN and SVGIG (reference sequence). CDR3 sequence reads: CAWSDWDTSPRGYEQYF. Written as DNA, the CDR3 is TGTGCCTGGAGTGATTGGGACACGTCCCCGCGCGGCTACGAGCAGTACTTC.

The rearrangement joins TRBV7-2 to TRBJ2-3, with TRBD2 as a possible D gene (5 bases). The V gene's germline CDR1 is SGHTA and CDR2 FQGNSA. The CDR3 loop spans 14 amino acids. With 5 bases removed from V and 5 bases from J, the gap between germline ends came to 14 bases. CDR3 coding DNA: TGTGCCAGCAGCCCTCGACTACCGGGAGATACGCAGTATTTT. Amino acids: CASSPRLPGDTQYF.

The CDR3, as DNA: TGTGCCTGGGGGGGGGATTGGCGTAATTCACCCCTCCACTTT. It translates to CAWGGDWRNSPLHF. This chain uses TRBV30 with TRBJ1-6; the D gene is possibly TRBD1 (5 bases). Trimming cost V 5 bases and J 6 bases, with 14 bases left between them. The CDR3 contains 14 residues. CDR1 and CDR2 (germline): GTSNPN, SVGIG (reference sequence).

CDR3 residues: CASSGGPSRVGKFF. As DNA, the CDR3 is TGTGCCAGCAGCGGGGGGCCTTCGCGGGTTGGGAAGTTCTTC. V and J are TRBV9 and TRBJ2-1, with D perhaps matching TRBD1 (6 bases). Between the trimmed V and J ends, which lost 3 bases and 14 bases, there was a span of 21 bases. This CDR3 has 14 amino acids. The germline CDR1 and CDR2 sequences are SGDLS and YYNGEE.

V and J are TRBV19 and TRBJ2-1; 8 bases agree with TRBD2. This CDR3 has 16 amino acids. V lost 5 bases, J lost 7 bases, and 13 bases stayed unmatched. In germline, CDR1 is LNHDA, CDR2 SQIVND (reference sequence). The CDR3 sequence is CASSPSGGRGWNEQFF. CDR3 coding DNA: TGTGCCAGTAGTCCCTCGGGGGGGAGGGGGTGGAATGAGCAGTTCTTC.

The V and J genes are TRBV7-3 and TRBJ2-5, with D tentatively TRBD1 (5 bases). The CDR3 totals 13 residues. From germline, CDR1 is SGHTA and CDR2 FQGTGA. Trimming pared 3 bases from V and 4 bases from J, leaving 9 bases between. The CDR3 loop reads CASSFLRGETQYF. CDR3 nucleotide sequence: TGTGCCAGCAGCTTCTTAAGGGGAGAGACCCAGTACTTC.

For the CDR3, the DNA is TGCGCCAGCAGCTTTGGTAGCGGGGGGGCTAGAGATACGCAGTATTTT. As protein: CASSFGSGGARDTQYF. The genes are TRBV5-1 and TRBJ2-3; the match to TRBD2 covers 11 bases. Germline V gene lookup returns CDR1 SGHRS and CDR2 YFSETQ. This CDR3 is built from 16 residues. V gave up 2 bases and J gave up 5 bases; unmatched junction bases: 7. Full variable domain (remainder filled in from reference TRBV5-1 and TRBJ2-3): KAGVTQTPRYLIKTRGQQVTLSCSPISGHRSVSWYQQTPGQGLQFLFEYFSETQRNKGNFPGRFSGRQFSNSRSEMNVSTLELGDSALYLCASSFGSGGARDTQYFGPGTRLTVL.

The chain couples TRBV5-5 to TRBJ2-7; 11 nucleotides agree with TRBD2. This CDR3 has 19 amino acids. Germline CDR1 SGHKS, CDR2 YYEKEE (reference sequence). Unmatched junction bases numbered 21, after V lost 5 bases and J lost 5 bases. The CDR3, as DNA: TGTGCCAGCAGGCCTCATTCACGCCTACTAGCGGGAGCCCTAGACGAGCAGTACTTC. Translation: CASRPHSRLLAGALDEQYF.

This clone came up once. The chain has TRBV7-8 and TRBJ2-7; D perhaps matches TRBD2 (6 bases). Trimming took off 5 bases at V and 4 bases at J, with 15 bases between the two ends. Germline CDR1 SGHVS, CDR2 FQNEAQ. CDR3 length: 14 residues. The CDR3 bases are TGTGCCAGCAGCCTGGGCGGGGTACAGTACGAGCAGTACTTC. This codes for CASSLGGVQYEQYF.

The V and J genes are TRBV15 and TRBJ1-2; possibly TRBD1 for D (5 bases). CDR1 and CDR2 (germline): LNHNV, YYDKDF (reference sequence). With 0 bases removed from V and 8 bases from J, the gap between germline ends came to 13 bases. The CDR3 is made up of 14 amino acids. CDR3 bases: TGTGCCACCAGCAGAGATGGAGGGACCCGAGGCTACACCTTC. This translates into CATSRDGGTRGYTF. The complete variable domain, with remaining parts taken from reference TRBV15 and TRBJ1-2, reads DAMVIQNPRYQVTQFGKPVTLSCSQTLNHNVMYWYQQKSSQAPKLLFHYYDKDFNNEADTPDNFQSRRPNTSFCFLDIRSPGLGDTAMYLCATSRDGGTRGYTFGSGTRLTVV.

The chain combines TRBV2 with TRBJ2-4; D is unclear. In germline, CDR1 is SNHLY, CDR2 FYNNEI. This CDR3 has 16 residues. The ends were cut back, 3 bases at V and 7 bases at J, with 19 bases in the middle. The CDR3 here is CASSDFLQLISNIQYF. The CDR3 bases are TGTGCCAGCAGTGATTTCCTCCAACTGATATCTAACATTCAGTACTTC.

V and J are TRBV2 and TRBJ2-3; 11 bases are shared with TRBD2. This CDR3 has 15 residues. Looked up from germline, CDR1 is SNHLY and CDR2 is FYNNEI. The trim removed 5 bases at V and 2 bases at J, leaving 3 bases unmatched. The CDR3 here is CASSPGLAATDTQYF. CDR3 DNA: TGTGCCAGCAGTCCGGGACTAGCGGCCACAGATACGCAGTATTTT.

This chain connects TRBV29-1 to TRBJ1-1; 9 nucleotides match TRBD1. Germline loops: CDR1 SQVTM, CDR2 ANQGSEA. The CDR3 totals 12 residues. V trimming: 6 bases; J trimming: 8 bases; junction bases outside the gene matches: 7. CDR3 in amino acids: CSVVGTGREAFF. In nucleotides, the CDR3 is TGCAGCGTCGTCGGGACAGGGCGGGAAGCTTTCTTT. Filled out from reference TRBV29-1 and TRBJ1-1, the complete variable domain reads SAVISQKPSRDICQRGTSLTIQCQVDSQVTMMFWYRQQPGQSLTLIATANQGSEATYESGFVIDKFPISRPNLTFSTLTVSNMSPEDSSIYLCSVVGTGREAFFGQGTRLTVV.

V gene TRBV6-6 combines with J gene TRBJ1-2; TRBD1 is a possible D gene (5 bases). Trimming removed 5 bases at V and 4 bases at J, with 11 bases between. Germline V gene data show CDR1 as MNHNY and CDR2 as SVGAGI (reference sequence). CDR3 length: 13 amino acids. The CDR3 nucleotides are TGTGCCAGCAGTAGGGGTCCCGCCTATGGCTACACCTTC. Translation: CASSRGPAYGYTF.

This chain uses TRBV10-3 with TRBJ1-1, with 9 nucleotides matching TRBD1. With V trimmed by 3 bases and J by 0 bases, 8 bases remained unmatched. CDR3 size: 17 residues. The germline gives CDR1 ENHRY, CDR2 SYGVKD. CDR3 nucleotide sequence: TGTGCCATCAGTGACCCGGGACAGGGCAACATGAACACTGAAGCTTTCTTT. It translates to CAISDPGQGNMNTEAFF.

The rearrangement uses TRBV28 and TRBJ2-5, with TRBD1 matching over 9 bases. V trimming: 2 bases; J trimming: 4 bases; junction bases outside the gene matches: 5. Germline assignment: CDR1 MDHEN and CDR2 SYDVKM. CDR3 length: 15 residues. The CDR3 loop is CASSLGLTGGETQYF. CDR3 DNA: TGTGCCAGCAGTTTAGGTTTGACAGGGGGAGAGACCCAGTACTTC.

The CDR3 coding sequence is TGCGCCAGCAGCCAAGATGCAGGGAATCAGCCCCAGCATTTT. Its protein is CASSQDAGNQPQHF. V gene TRBV4-3 combines with J gene TRBJ1-5, with TRBD1 as a possible D gene (5 bases). This CDR3 comprises 14 residues. Trimming removed 0 bases from V and 4 bases from J, with 7 bases in between. Germline lookup yields CDR1 LGHNA and CDR2 YSLEER.